This T cell receptor (beta chain) was retrieved from a study of blood T cell repertoires in COVID-19. About the research overall: Italy, Spain and the United States were the sources of the convalescent and acute COVID-19 samples. PBMCs, B-cell-depleted T cells, or T cells were the source of the cDNA or gDNA that made up the material.

This CDR3 spans 13 amino acids. V was cut by 6 bases and J by 5 bases, with 14 bases left in between. Germline assignment: CDR1 MNHEY and CDR2 SMNVEV (reference sequence). Original analysis: Amplification of reference gene primers provided the estimated nucleated cell counts. The protocol was immunoSEQ multiplex PCR, while the TCRdb copy is restricted to in-frame clones and leaves out a portion. The DNA was the basis for D and trimming; V, J and clone size are from that table. The sample lists tens of thousands of clones; approximately 90% were seen once. The receptor was isolated from a man aged 70-80 years with active COVID-19. This sequence joins TRBV27 and TRBJ2-7; D gene unclear. Sequencing was performed on peripheral blood. The CDR3 nucleotides read TGTGCCAGCAGGCGGAGAGGCGCGGACGAGCAGTACTTC. Amino acid sequence: CASRRRGADEQYF.